This T cell receptor beta chain appears in the sequencing data of a study of beta chain features in type 1 diabetes. Findings and limits, study-wide: Among all four CD4+ subsets, Type 1 diabetes patients had TCRB CDR3s that were moderately but significantly shorter. Fewer junction insertions and more nucleotide deletions appeared in type 1 diabetes patients.

Around 120 mL of blood, on average, came from one heparinised draw per donor. With 2 bases clipped from V and 4 bases from J, the junction kept 4 bases outside the gene matches. There are 13 residues in the CDR3. CDR1 and CDR2 from the germline V gene are GTSNPN and SVGIG (reference sequence). This clone was seen just once. Its antigen is unidentified. The isolated RNA, all of it, was reverse transcribed, so expressed TCRB transcripts were what got sequenced. Generated by immunoSEQ multiplex PCR, the TCRdb table keeps only in-frame clones and is missing some. The data contain some 640,000 clones, over 12% of them singletons.

The clonotype originates from a young man with type 1 diabetes. Sequenced material: naive CD4+ T cells from blood. This rearrangement joins TRBV30 to TRBJ2-7; 8 nucleotides match TRBD1. CDR3 in DNA: TGTGCCTGGAGTCAGGGGGCGGAGTACGAGCAGTACTTC. Protein product: CAWSQGAEYEQYF.